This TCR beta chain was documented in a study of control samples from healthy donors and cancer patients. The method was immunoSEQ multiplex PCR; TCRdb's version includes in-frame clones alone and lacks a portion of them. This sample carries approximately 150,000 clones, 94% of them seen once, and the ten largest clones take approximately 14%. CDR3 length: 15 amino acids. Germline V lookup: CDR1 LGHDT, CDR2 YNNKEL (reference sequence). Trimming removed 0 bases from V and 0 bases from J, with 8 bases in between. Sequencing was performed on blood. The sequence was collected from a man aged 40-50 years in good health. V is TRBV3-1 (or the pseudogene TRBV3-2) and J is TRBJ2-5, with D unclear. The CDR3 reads CASSQDFTDQETQYF. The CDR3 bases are TGTGCCAGCAGCCAAGATTTCACGGACCAAGAGACCCAGTACTTC.